One and the same sample provided the 21 T cell receptor beta chains below, sequenced in a study of blood T cell repertoires in COVID-19. Generated by immunoSEQ multiplex PCR, the TCRdb table keeps only in-frame clones and is missing some. The repertoire holds about 200,000 clones, with 80% to 85% as singletons. The specimen sequenced was peripheral blood. All receptors derive from a man in his forties with acute or convalescent COVID-19.

This clone was detected only once. The chain carries TRBV6-5 and TRBJ2-1, with 9 bases matching TRBD2. The CDR3 covers 14 residues. With V trimmed by 3 bases and J by 6 bases, 3 bases remained unmatched. Germline values: CDR1 MNHEY, CDR2 SVGAGI. CDR3 in amino acids: CASSYSGSVNEQFF. CDR3 nucleotide sequence: TGTGCCAGCAGTTATAGCGGGAGTGTCAATGAGCAGTTCTTC.

The gene calls are TRBV24-1 and TRBJ2-1; 8 nucleotides match TRBD1. The CDR3 length is 17 residues. Germline V gene sequence: CDR1 KGHDR, CDR2 SFDVKD. Trimming took 3 bases from V and 0 from J; bases not matched to a gene: 6. CDR3 region: CATSDAQGASSYNEQFF. CDR3 in DNA: TGTGCCACCAGTGATGCGCAGGGGGCAAGCTCCTACAATGAGCAGTTCTTC.

The chain recombines TRBV2 with TRBJ2-1; TRBD2 might be the D (6 bases). The V end was cut by 2 bases, the J end by 10 bases, with 12 bases between. Germline V CDR1 and CDR2: SNHLY, FYNNEI. The CDR3 runs 13 residues. The CDR3 sequence: CASSELTRDEQFF. CDR3 in DNA: TGTGCCAGCAGTGAACTAACGCGGGACGAGCAGTTCTTC.

The chain links TRBV3-1 (or the pseudogene TRBV3-2) to TRBJ2-3; the D is unclear. Looked up from germline, CDR1 is LGHDT and CDR2 is YNNKEL (reference sequence). This CDR3 has 14 residues. Trimming removed 2 bases from V and 4 bases from J, with 10 bases in between. The CDR3 nucleotides are TGTGCCAGCAGCCAATCTCTGGCCTCAGATACGCAGTATTTT. Encoded protein: CASSQSLASDTQYF.

The count of this clone is one. The chain carries TRBV12-3 or TRBV12-4 and TRBJ1-1, with no clear D. The ends were cut back, 6 bases at V and 4 bases at J, with 6 bases in the middle. The CDR3 sequence is 11 residues long. The CDR3 region has the DNA TGTGCCAGCAGCCTCGGCACTGAAGCTTTCTTT. Translating it yields CASSLGTEAFF.

This clone was observed a handful of times. J is TRBJ2-7 and V is TRBV29-1; 7 nucleotides line up with TRBD1. J gave up 4 bases and V 7 bases, and 10 bases lay outside the gene matches. This CDR3 is built from 13 residues. Germline-derived CDR1 and CDR2 are SQVTM and ANQGSEA. The CDR3 DNA sequence: TGCAGCGCCAGAACCCCGACAGGGTACGAGCAGTACTTC. It codes for CSARTPTGYEQYF.

The chain uses TRBV7-2 and TRBJ1-4; a weak D match, TRBD1 (6 bases). The CDR3 loop spans 17 amino acids. Trimming took off 3 bases at V and 0 bases at J, with 14 bases between the two ends. CDR1 and CDR2 (germline): SGHTA, FQGNSA. CDR3 DNA: TGTGCCAGCAGCTTGTCAGGGGCGGCTGCAACTAATGAAAAACTGTTTTTT. Translating it yields CASSLSGAAATNEKLFF.

This chain connects TRBV4-1 to TRBJ1-4; TRBD1 agrees at 7 bases. J lost 3 bases, V lost 2 bases, and 3 bases had no gene match. The CDR3 consists of 15 residues. Germline V lookup: CDR1 MGHRA, CDR2 YSYEKL. Here the CDR3 reads CASSQPGQPNEKLFF. In nucleotides, the CDR3 is TGCGCCAGCAGCCAACCGGGACAGCCTAATGAAAAACTGTTTTTT.

The chain links TRBV7-9 to TRBJ2-1; 7 bases match TRBD2. The germline V gene has CDR1 SEHNR and CDR2 FQNEAQ (reference sequence). This CDR3 contains 13 residues. Trimming cost V 3 bases and J 8 bases; bases outside gene matches: 4. The CDR3 here is CASSLAGVDEQFF. The CDR3 DNA sequence: TGTGCCAGCAGCTTGGCGGGAGTCGATGAGCAGTTCTTC.

The rearrangement joins TRBV6-5 to TRBJ2-2, with a tentative D call TRBD2 (5 bases). CDR1 is MNHEY, CDR2 SVGAGI, per germline. V was clipped by 4 bases and J by 1 base, with 10 bases between them. The CDR3 sequence is 15 residues long. The DNA for the CDR3 is TGTGCCAGCAGTTTGGCGGGTTTGAACACCGGGGAGCTGTTTTTT. Residues: CASSLAGLNTGELFF.

The chain links TRBV6-5 to TRBJ2-5; D is possibly TRBD2 (5 bases). This CDR3 is built from 15 residues. Trimming took 0 bases from V and 2 from J, leaving 10 bases between them. CDR1 is MNHEY, CDR2 SVGAGI, per germline. As DNA, the CDR3 is TGTGCCAGCAGTTACTCGCGGAGCGGTCAAGAGACCCAGTACTTC. Residues: CASSYSRSGQETQYF.

The rearrangement joins TRBV12-5 to TRBJ2-1; 9 bases are shared with TRBD2. J lost 0 bases, V lost 2 bases, and 8 bases had no gene match. The CDR3 length is 18 residues. Germline CDR1 reads LGHNT; CDR2 reads FRNRAP. CDR3 protein: CASGLPRLADSSYNEQFF. DNA for the CDR3: TGTGCTAGTGGTTTGCCCCGACTAGCGGACAGCTCCTACAATGAGCAGTTCTTC.

V is TRBV11-1 and J is TRBJ1-2; no definite D call. V dropped 2 bases and J dropped 3 bases, with 7 bases sitting between them. The CDR3 contains 13 residues. Germline V gene lookup returns CDR1 SGHAT and CDR2 FQDESV (reference sequence). CDR3 amino acids: CASSLTQDYGYTF. DNA of the CDR3: TGTGCCAGCAGCTTAACTCAGGACTATGGCTACACCTTC.

Only a few counts were recorded for this clone. This sequence joins TRBV9 and TRBJ2-5; 11 nucleotides agree with TRBD1. Trimming at V came to 3 bases and at J to 1 base, leaving 5 bases not matched to a gene. CDR3 size: 16 residues. CDR1 SGDLS and CDR2 YYNGEE come from the germline V gene. CDR3 bases: TGTGCCAGCAGCGCGGGGACAGGGGGTTTCCAAGAGACCCAGTACTTC. It codes for CASSAGTGGFQETQYF.

V and J are TRBV7-8 and TRBJ2-7, with D possibly matching TRBD2 (7 bases). CDR1 and CDR2 from the germline V gene are SGHVS and FQNEAQ. The CDR3 is made up of 12 amino acids. Trimming took 2 bases from V and 9 from J, leaving 11 bases between them. CDR3 sequence (DNA): TGTGCCAGCAGCTTACCGGGGGGCGCGCAGTACTTC. The encoded protein is CASSLPGGAQYF.

The CDR3 DNA is TGCGCCAGCAGCCCAGGGGTCCTCTCCTACGAGCAGTACTTC. Residues: CASSPGVLSYEQYF. The J gene is TRBJ2-7, the V gene TRBV5-1; tentative D call: TRBD1 (6 bases). The germline V gene encodes CDR1 SGHRS and CDR2 YFSETQ. Trimming stripped 4 bases from V and 0 bases from J, with 11 bases between. CDR3 length: 14 residues.

This clone was recorded once. The chain uses TRBV11-2 and TRBJ2-1; a weak D match, TRBD2 (7 bases). This CDR3 spans 14 amino acids. Trimming took off 3 bases at V and 6 bases at J, with 12 bases between the two ends. Germline assignment: CDR1 SGHAT and CDR2 FQNNGV. The CDR3 nucleotides are TGTGCCAGCAGCTTCCGAGGGGGGGGCAATGAGCAGTTCTTC. It specifies CASSFRGGGNEQFF.

The chain couples TRBV5-1 to TRBJ2-7, with no clear D. V dropped 2 bases and J dropped 5 bases, with 8 bases sitting between them. Germline V gene sequence: CDR1 SGHRS, CDR2 YFSETQ. This CDR3 is built from 12 residues. Here the CDR3 reads CASSFLQNEQYF. The CDR3 DNA is TGCGCCAGCAGCTTTCTTCAGAACGAGCAGTACTTC.

In this sample, this clone turned up many times. V gene TRBV18 combines with J gene TRBJ2-1; a possible D gene is TRBD2 (5 bases). CDR3 length equals 12 residues. Germline CDR1 is KGHSH and CDR2 is LQKENI. Trimming took 4 bases from V and 5 from J, leaving 6 bases between them. The CDR3 DNA sequence: TGTGCCAGCTCACAGAGGGACAATGAGCAGTTCTTC. This codes for CASSQRDNEQFF.

This chain joins TRBV6-4 and TRBJ2-5; 11 bases agree with TRBD2. Germline assignment: CDR1 MRHNA and CDR2 SNTAGT. Trimming removed 2 bases from V and 5 bases from J; junction bases left unmatched: 16. CDR3 length: 19 residues. The CDR3 sequence: CASSDPPLAGARGGETQYF. The CDR3 DNA follows: TGTGCCAGCAGTGACCCCCCACTAGCGGGAGCACGGGGCGGGGAGACCCAGTACTTC.

The chain recombines TRBV5-6 with TRBJ2-7; D ambiguous. V was pared by 4 bases and J by 6 bases, with 11 bases between. Per the germline V gene, CDR1 is SGHDT and CDR2 is YYEEEE. CDR3 size: 12 residues. Here the CDR3 reads CASSAHAIEQYF. CDR3 nucleotide sequence: TGTGCCAGCAGCGCGCATGCTATCGAGCAGTACTTC.